A single sample is the source of the 19 T cell receptor beta chains below, sequenced in a study of control samples from healthy donors and cancer patients. Sequencing was performed with immunoSEQ multiplex PCR; in TCRdb, only in-frame clones are kept and a portion is missing. The sample holds about 73,000 clones, over 85% seen once. The material sequenced was PBMCs. The receptors were gathered from a man aged 60 to 69 with lung cancer.

CDR3 in amino acids: CATSEREAGELFF. CDR3 bases: TGTGCCACCAGTGAAAGGGAGGCCGGGGAGCTGTTTTTT. The chain carries TRBV24-1 and TRBJ2-2, with TRBD2 as a possible D gene (6 bases). Germline assignment: CDR1 KGHDR and CDR2 SFDVKD. Deletions cut 4 bases from V and 6 bases from J, with 8 bases between. This CDR3 region has 13 residues.

J is TRBJ2-7 and V is TRBV5-4; D remains unclear. The CDR3 has 17 amino acids. Trimming shortened V by 0 bases and J by 0 bases, and 16 bases separated the two germline ends. Looked up from germline, CDR1 is SGHNT and CDR2 is YYREEE (reference sequence). The CDR3 region has the DNA TGTGCCAGCAGCTTGGAGGTGATGAGCCAGAGCTCCTACGAGCAGTACTTC. Translation gives CASSLEVMSQSSYEQYF.

The gene calls are TRBV6-1 and TRBJ1-1, with D possibly matching TRBD1 (5 bases). V was shortened by 2 bases and J by 0 bases, with 10 bases between the two germline ends. The germline gives CDR1 MNHNS, CDR2 SASEGT. This CDR3 contains 15 residues. The CDR3 reads CASSESQGMNTEAFF. The CDR3, as DNA: TGTGCCAGCAGTGAAAGTCAGGGCATGAACACTGAAGCTTTCTTT.

This chain connects TRBV11-3 to TRBJ2-1; 16 bases fit TRBD2. With 4 bases clipped from V and 8 bases from J, the junction kept 5 bases outside the gene matches. This CDR3 has 16 amino acids. Germline V gene data show CDR1 as SGHNT and CDR2 as YENEEA. This chain's CDR3 is CASSSGLAGGPDEQFF. The DNA for the CDR3 is TGTGCCAGCAGCTCGGGACTAGCGGGGGGGCCTGATGAGCAGTTCTTC.

The chain's CDR3 is CASSVDRGLNTEAFF. DNA for the CDR3: TGTGCCAGCAGCGTTGACAGGGGGCTGAACACTGAAGCTTTCTTT. The V gene is TRBV5-6, the J gene TRBJ1-1; 10 nucleotides align to TRBD1. V shed 4 bases and J 0 bases; nucleotides not matched to a gene: 3. This CDR3 has 15 residues. Germline V gene lookup returns CDR1 SGHDT and CDR2 YYEEEE.

The gene calls are TRBV24-1 and TRBJ1-3; D is undetermined. Germline V gene sequence: CDR1 KGHDR, CDR2 SFDVKD. With 3 bases removed from V and 0 bases from J, the gap between germline ends came to 8 bases. CDR3 length: 15 amino acids. CDR3 residues: CATSDPGNSGNTIYF. The CDR3 bases are TGTGCCACCAGTGATCCCGGCAACTCTGGAAACACCATATATTTT.

V gene TRBV6-5 combines with J gene TRBJ1-1; no clear D gene. Germline lookup yields CDR1 MNHEY and CDR2 SVGAGI. With 5 bases removed from V and 4 bases from J, the gap between germline ends came to 11 bases. This CDR3 has 13 residues. Here the CDR3 reads CASSKVTGTEAFF. The CDR3 DNA follows: TGTGCCAGCAGTAAGGTTACTGGCACTGAAGCTTTCTTT.

The sample holds a few counts of this clone. The genes are TRBV7-6 and TRBJ2-2; TRBD2 is a possible D gene (5 bases). The V gene's germline CDR1 is SGHVS and CDR2 FNYEAQ. The ends were cut back, 2 bases at V and 7 bases at J, with 17 bases in the middle. The CDR3 spans 16 residues. CDR3 protein: CASSLLAGLMDGELFF. The CDR3 region has the DNA TGTGCCAGCAGCTTATTGGCCGGACTTATGGACGGGGAGCTGTTTTTT. Looking up the rest from reference TRBV7-6 and TRBJ2-2 gives the full variable domain: GAGVSQSPRYKVTKRGQDVALRCDPISGHVSLYWYRQALGQGPEFLTYFNYEAQQDKSGLPNDRFSAERPEGSISTLTIQRTEQRDSAMYRCASSLLAGLMDGELFFGEGSRLTVL.

This chain links TRBV23-1 with TRBJ2-7; no reliable D call. TRBV23-1 is classed as an ORF, of uncertain function. V was cut by 4 bases and J by 4 bases, with 17 bases left in between. The CDR3 is made up of 15 amino acids. This chain's CDR3 is CASSPPAQPIYEQYF. DNA for the CDR3: TGCGCCAGCAGTCCGCCGGCCCAACCTATTTACGAGCAGTACTTC.

This chain joins TRBV6-5 and TRBJ2-7; 9 bases line up with TRBD2. This CDR3 contains 15 residues. In germline, CDR1 is MNHEY, CDR2 SVGAGI. V trimming: 7 bases; J trimming: 7 bases; junction bases outside the gene matches: 14. In DNA form, the CDR3 reads TGTGCCAGCATAATAGAAGCGGGGGGAATGAGGGAGCAGTACTTC. Its translation: CASIIEAGGMREQYF.

The V gene is TRBV4-1, the J gene TRBJ2-7; 7 positions agree with TRBD1. Germline values: CDR1 MGHRA, CDR2 YSYEKL. V lost 4 bases and J lost 0; bases outside the gene matches: 9. This CDR3 has 16 residues. The CDR3 loop is CASSPSGTDASYEQYF. In DNA form, the CDR3 reads TGCGCCAGCAGCCCCTCCGGGACAGACGCCTCCTACGAGCAGTACTTC.

The chain recombines TRBV6-5 with TRBJ2-7, with 7 bases aligning to TRBD2. V lost 4 bases to trimming and J lost 4 bases; unmatched junction nucleotides: 7. The germline V gene encodes CDR1 MNHEY and CDR2 SVGAGI. The CDR3 sequence is 14 residues long. The CDR3 region is CASSSLGGIYEQYV. The CDR3 nucleotides read TGTGCCAGCAGTTCTCTGGGGGGGATATACGAGCAGTACGTC.

The V gene is TRBV21-1, the J gene TRBJ2-5; the table's D call, TRBD1, has no DNA check behind it. TRBV21-1 has pseudogene status. The CDR3 is made up of 15 amino acids. The CDR3 DNA sequence: TGTGCCAGCAGCCGCCGGGACAGGGGTGAGGAGACCCAGTACTTC. It encodes CASSRRDRGEETQYF.

J is TRBJ1-2 and V is TRBV28; no definite D call. The V and J ends lost 8 bases and 1 base respectively, with 11 bases between them. The CDR3 has 13 residues. Germline CDR1 reads MDHEN; CDR2 reads SYDVKM. As DNA, the CDR3 is TGTGCCAGCCTACTGACCGGTAACTATGGCTACACCTTC. Translation gives CASLLTGNYGYTF.

J is TRBJ1-6 and V is TRBV3-1 (or the pseudogene TRBV3-2); the D is unclear. Germline V CDR1 and CDR2: LGHDT, YNNKEL (reference sequence). The CDR3 extends over 14 amino acids. V was pared by 6 bases and J by 8 bases, with 14 bases between. CDR3 amino acids: CASSMAASDSPLHF. DNA for the CDR3: TGTGCCAGCAGTATGGCAGCCTCGGATTCACCCCTCCACTTT.

The chain combines TRBV7-9 with TRBJ1-2; TRBD1 agrees at 9 bases. The V gene end was trimmed by 1 base and the J gene end by 3 bases; junction bases not matched to a gene: 3. The CDR3 has 15 residues. Per the germline V gene, CDR1 is SEHNR and CDR2 is FQNEAQ (reference sequence). In DNA form, the CDR3 reads TGTGCCAGCAGCTTAGGACAGGGGGGGTACTATGGCTACACCTTC. Translated: CASSLGQGGYYGYTF.

The rearrangement uses TRBV5-1 and TRBJ1-4, with a tentative D call TRBD1 (5 bases). The CDR3 length is 16 residues. With 2 bases removed from V and 6 bases from J, the gap between germline ends came to 17 bases. Germline-derived CDR1 and CDR2 are SGHRS and YFSETQ. The CDR3 spells CASSLDDSYYDEKLFF. The CDR3 bases are TGCGCCAGCAGCTTAGACGACAGTTACTACGATGAAAAACTGTTTTTT.

The J gene is TRBJ2-5, the V gene TRBV2; TRBD2 agrees at 15 bases. CDR3 length equals 12 residues. V lost 11 bases, J lost 5 bases, and 0 bases stayed unmatched. Germline values: CDR1 SNHLY, CDR2 FYNNEI. The CDR3 loop reads CAGTSGGETQYF. Written as DNA, the CDR3 is TGTGCCGGGACTAGCGGGGGGGAGACCCAGTACTTC.

This clone was seen a handful of times. J is TRBJ1-4 and V is TRBV15, with no clear D. This CDR3 has 13 residues. CDR1 and CDR2 from the germline V gene are LNHNV and YYDKDF (reference sequence). The germline V and J ends were trimmed by 1 base and 7 bases, with 7 bases remaining between them. The CDR3 region is CATSRAYLEKLFF. For the CDR3, the DNA is TGTGCCACCAGCAGAGCTTACCTTGAAAAACTGTTTTTT.